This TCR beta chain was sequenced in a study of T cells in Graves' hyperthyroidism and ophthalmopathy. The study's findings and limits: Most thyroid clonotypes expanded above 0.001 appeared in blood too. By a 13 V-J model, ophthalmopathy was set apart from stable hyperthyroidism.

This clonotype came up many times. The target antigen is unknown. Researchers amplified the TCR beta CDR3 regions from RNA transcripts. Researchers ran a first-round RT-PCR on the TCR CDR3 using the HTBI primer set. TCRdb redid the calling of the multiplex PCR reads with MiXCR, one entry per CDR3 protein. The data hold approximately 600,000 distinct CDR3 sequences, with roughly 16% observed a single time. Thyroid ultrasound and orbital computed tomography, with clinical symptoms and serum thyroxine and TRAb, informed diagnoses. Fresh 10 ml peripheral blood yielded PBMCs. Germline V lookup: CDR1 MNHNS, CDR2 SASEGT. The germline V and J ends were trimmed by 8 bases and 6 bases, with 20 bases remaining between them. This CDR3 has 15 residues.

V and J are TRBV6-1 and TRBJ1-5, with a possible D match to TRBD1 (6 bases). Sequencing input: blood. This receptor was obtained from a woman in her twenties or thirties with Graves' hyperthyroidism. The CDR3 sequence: CASREFSGGGQPQHF. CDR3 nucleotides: TGTGCCAGCCGCGAATTTTCCGGGGGCGGTCAGCCCCAGCATTTT.